This TCR beta chain came from a study of OX40 agonist ivuxolimab in advanced cancers. At the level of the study: Ivuxolimab, an agonist antibody against OX40 (CD134), was given to patients. Study-wide results and caveats: The expanded peripheral T cells' antigen specificity was not determined.

Baseline, cycle 4 day 1, and cycle 7 day 1 were the blood sampling points. The V end lost 1 base, the J end lost 10 bases, and 19 bases lay between the germline ends. There are 15 residues in the CDR3. Looked up from germline, CDR1 is SGHTA and CDR2 is FQGNSA. Only in-frame clones appear in the TCRdb table, and some are missing; sequencing was by immunoSEQ multiplex PCR. The sample holds 80,000 to 100,000 clones, approximately 87% seen once. With respect to this clone: Its target is not known.

The clonotype originates from an adult with an advanced solid tumor such as melanoma, head and neck, liver or kidney cancer. Sequencing used CD4+ or CD8+ T cells sorted from blood, obtained in a trial of the OX40 agonist ivuxolimab. This chain uses TRBV7-2 with TRBJ1-1; possibly TRBD1 for D (6 bases). As DNA, the CDR3 is TGTGCCAGCAGCTTAGGGGGGGCAGGGTTAATAGGAGCTTTCTTT. It specifies CASSLGGAGLIGAFF.